Detailed here is one T cell receptor (beta chain). Its antigen is currently unknown. TCRdb's copy holds only in-frame clones and misses some; the assay was immunoSEQ multiplex PCR. The sample has 34,000 or so clones, about 80% seen once. This sample is part of a study of a mutant IDH1 vaccine in newly diagnosed glioma. The wider study: Sex among treated patients split about 60% male, about 40% female; mean age was around 40 years. V12 took place at week 35, and V13 at week 47.

The time point: week 35, safety follow-up. Mutant IDH1 20-mer peptide, at 300 ug, made up each vaccine dose, with topical imiquimod. Eight vaccinations were given in weeks 1, 3, 5, 7, 11, 15, 19 and 23. Germline CDR1 reads SEHNR; CDR2 reads FQNEAQ (reference sequence). The V and J ends lost 5 bases and 6 bases respectively, with 16 bases between them. The CDR3 sequence is 14 residues long. The chain uses TRBV7-9 and TRBJ1-2; D is uncertain. This material consisted of PBMCs, taken from a glioma patient whose treatment included an IDH1 peptide vaccine. The clonotype was recovered from a woman aged 40-49 years with glioma. The CDR3 region has the DNA TGTGCCAGCAGCCTACCGGGCCACGGAAATGGCTACACCTTC. Translated: CASSLPGHGNGYTF.